This T cell receptor (beta chain) is drawn from a study of T cells after yellow fever vaccination. Broader study findings: Though weaker, the secondary response peaked faster, on day 5 versus 15.

V shed 4 bases and J shed 3 bases, with 9 bases lying between them. CDR1 LGHNA and CDR2 YSLEER come from the germline V gene. The CDR3 contains 14 residues. This clonotype has a count of ten or more. Its antigen remains unknown. Using its own MiXCR run on the 5' RACE reads, TCRdb lists one record per CDR3 protein. Altogether some 160,000 distinct CDR3 sequences are present, around 7.2% being singletons, with the ten largest covering roughly 2.5%. The receptor's source is a man younger than 30 who received the YFV17D yellow fever vaccine. The source material was CD4+ T cells sorted from PBMCs, sampled roughly 5 days after the first yellow fever vaccination. The chain uses TRBV4-3 and TRBJ2-2; D possibly matches TRBD1 or TRBD2 (5 bases each). The CDR3 nucleotides are TGCGCCAGCAGCCTCGGGGACGACACCGGGGAGCTGTTTTTT. The encoded protein is CASSLGDDTGELFF.